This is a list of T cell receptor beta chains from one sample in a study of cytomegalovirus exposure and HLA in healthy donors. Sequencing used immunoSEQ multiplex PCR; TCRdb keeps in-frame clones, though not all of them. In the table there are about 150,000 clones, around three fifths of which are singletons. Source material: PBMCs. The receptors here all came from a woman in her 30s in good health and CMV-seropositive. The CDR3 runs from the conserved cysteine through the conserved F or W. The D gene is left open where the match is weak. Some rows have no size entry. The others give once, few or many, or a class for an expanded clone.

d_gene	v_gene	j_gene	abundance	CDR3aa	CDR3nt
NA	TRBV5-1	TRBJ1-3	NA	CASSPQGTAGNTIYF	TGCGCCAGCAGCCCGCAAGGGACTGCTGGAAACACCATATATTTT
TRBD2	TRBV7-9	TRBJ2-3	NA	CASSPSGGKDTQYF	TGTGCCAGCAGCCCTAGCGGGGGGAAGGATACGCAGTATTTT
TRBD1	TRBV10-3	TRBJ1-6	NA	CAISRDRDNSPLHF	TGTGCCATCAGCCGGGACAGGGACAATTCACCCCTCCACTTT
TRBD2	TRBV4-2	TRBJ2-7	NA	CASSQDGVGRELLSYEQYF	TGTGCCAGCAGCCAAGATGGAGTAGGGCGGGAGCTTTTGTCCTACGAGCAGTACTTC
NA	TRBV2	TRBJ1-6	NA	CASSEVRPQGSYNSPLHF	TGTGCCAGCAGTGAAGTTAGGCCCCAGGGCTCCTATAATTCACCCCTCCACTTT
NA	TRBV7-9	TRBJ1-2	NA	CASSFSTTNYGYTF	TGTGCCAGCAGCTTTTCGACAACGAACTATGGCTACACCTTC
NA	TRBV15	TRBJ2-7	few	CATSRDLARAYEQYF	TGTGCCACCAGCAGAGATCTGGCCAGGGCCTACGAGCAGTACTTC
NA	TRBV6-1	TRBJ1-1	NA	CASSEVGDFTEAFF	TGTGCCAGCAGTGAGGTGGGTGACTTCACTGAAGCTTTCTTT
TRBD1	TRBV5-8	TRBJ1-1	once	CASSLLFRGRGNTEAFF	TGTGCCAGCAGCTTGCTGTTCAGGGGGCGCGGGAACACTGAAGCTTTCTTT
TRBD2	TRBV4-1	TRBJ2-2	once	CASSQERTSGGNTGELFF	TGCGCCAGCAGCCAAGAGAGGACTAGCGGGGGGAACACCGGGGAGCTGTTTTTT
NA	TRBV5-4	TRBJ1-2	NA	CASSTEGNYGYTF	TGTGCCAGCAGCACGGAGGGGAACTATGGCTACACCTTC
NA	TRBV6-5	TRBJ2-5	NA	CASSLLWLNQETQYF	TGTGCCAGCAGTCTACTCTGGTTAAACCAAGAGACCCAGTACTTC
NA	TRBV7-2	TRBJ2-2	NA	CASSLGGRRTGELFF	TGTGCCAGCAGCTTAGGCGGAAGACGCACCGGGGAGCTGTTTTTT
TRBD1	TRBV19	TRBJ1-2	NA	CASSRGQNGYTF	TGTGCCAGTAGTCGGGGACAGAATGGCTACACCTTC
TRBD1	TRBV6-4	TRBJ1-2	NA	CASITGTGDQGGYTF	TGTGCCAGCATTACCGGGACAGGAGATCAGGGTGGCTACACCTTC
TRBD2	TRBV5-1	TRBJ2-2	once	CASSPLAGGPHTGELFF	TGCGCCAGCAGCCCACTAGCGGGAGGGCCACACACCGGGGAGCTGTTTTTT
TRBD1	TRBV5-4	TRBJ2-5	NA	CASSPTGGLETQYF	TGTGCCAGCAGCCCGACAGGGGGGTTAGAGACCCAGTACTTC
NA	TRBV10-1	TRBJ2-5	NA	CASSESRRETQYF	TGCGCCAGCAGTGAGTCCAGGAGGGAGACCCAGTACTTC
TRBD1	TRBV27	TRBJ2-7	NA	CASSPEPGTAYEQYF	TGTGCCAGCAGTCCCGAACCCGGGACAGCTTACGAGCAGTACTTC
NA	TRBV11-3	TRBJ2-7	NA	CASSPQGVTYEQYF	TGTGCCAGCAGCCCACAGGGAGTTACCTACGAGCAGTACTTC
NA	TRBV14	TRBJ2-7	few	CASSQEAEQYF	TGTGCCAGCAGCCAAGAGGCCGAGCAGTACTTC
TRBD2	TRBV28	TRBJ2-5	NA	CASSLDGGGSETQYF	TGTGCCAGCAGTCTGGACGGCGGGGGGTCCGAGACCCAGTACTTC
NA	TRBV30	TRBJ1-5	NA	CAWSASDSQPQHF	TGTGCCTGGAGTGCCTCAGACAGTCAGCCCCAGCATTTT
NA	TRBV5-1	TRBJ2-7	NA	CASSPTGLESYEQYF	TGCGCCAGCAGCCCGACAGGTTTAGAGTCCTACGAGCAGTACTTC